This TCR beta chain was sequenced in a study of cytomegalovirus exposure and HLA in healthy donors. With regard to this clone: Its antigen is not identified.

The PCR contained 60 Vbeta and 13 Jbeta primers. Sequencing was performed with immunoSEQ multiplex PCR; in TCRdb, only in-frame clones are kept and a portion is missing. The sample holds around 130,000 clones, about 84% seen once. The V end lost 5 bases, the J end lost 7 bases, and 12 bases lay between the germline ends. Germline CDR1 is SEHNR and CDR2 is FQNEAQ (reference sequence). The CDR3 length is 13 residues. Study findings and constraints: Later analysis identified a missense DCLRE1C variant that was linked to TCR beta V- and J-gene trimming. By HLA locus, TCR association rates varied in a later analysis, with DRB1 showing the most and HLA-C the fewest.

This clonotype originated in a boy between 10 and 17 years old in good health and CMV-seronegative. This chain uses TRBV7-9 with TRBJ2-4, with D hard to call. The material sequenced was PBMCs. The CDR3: CASSPPGANIQYF. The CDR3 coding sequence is TGTGCCAGCAGCCCCCCGGGTGCGAACATTCAGTACTTC.